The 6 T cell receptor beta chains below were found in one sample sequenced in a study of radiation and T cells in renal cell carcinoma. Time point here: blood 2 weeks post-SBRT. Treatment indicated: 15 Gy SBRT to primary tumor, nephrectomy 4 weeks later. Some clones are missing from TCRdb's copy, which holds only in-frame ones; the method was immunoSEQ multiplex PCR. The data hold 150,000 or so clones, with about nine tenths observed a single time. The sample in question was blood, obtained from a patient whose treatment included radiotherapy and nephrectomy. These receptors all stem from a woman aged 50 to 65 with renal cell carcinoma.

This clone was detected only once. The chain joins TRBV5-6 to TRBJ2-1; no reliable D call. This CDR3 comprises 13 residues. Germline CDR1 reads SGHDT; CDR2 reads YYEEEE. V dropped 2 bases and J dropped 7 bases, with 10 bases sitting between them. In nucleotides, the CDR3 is TGTGCCAGCAGCTTAAGGCGGTGGAATGAGCAGTTCTTC. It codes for CASSLRRWNEQFF.

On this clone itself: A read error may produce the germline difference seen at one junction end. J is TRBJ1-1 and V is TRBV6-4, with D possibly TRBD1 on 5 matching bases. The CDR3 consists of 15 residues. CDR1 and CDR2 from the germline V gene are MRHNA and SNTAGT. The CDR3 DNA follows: TGTGCCAGCAGTGACCCGCCATGGCGGGGCCTACCCCCTTTTTTT. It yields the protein CASSDPPWRGLPPFF.

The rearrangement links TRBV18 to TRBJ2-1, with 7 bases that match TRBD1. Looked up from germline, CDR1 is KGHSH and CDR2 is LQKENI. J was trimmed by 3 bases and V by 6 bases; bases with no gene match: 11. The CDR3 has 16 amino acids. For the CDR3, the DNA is TGTGCCAGCTCCCTATGGAGTGGGACAGACTACAATGAGCAGTTCTTC. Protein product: CASSLWSGTDYNEQFF.

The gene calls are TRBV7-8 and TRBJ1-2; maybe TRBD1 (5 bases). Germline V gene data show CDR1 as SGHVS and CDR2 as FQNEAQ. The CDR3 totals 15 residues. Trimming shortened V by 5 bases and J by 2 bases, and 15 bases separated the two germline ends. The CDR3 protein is CASSQRGRSNYGYTF. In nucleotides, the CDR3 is TGTGCCAGCAGCCAGAGGGGCCGCTCAAACTATGGCTACACCTTC.

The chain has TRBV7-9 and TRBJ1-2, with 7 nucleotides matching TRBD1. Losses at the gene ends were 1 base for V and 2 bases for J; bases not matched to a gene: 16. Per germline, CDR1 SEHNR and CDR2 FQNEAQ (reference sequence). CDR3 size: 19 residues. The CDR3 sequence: CASSLDDLRAPRGNYGYTF. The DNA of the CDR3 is TGTGCCAGCAGCTTAGACGATCTGCGAGCTCCCAGGGGGAACTATGGCTACACCTTC.

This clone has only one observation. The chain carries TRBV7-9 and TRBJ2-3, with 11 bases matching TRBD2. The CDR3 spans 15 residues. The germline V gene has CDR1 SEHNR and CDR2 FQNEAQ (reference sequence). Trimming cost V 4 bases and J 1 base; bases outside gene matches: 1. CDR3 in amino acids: CASSSTSGGTDTQYF. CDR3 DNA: TGTGCCAGCAGCTCGACTAGCGGGGGCACAGATACGCAGTATTTT.